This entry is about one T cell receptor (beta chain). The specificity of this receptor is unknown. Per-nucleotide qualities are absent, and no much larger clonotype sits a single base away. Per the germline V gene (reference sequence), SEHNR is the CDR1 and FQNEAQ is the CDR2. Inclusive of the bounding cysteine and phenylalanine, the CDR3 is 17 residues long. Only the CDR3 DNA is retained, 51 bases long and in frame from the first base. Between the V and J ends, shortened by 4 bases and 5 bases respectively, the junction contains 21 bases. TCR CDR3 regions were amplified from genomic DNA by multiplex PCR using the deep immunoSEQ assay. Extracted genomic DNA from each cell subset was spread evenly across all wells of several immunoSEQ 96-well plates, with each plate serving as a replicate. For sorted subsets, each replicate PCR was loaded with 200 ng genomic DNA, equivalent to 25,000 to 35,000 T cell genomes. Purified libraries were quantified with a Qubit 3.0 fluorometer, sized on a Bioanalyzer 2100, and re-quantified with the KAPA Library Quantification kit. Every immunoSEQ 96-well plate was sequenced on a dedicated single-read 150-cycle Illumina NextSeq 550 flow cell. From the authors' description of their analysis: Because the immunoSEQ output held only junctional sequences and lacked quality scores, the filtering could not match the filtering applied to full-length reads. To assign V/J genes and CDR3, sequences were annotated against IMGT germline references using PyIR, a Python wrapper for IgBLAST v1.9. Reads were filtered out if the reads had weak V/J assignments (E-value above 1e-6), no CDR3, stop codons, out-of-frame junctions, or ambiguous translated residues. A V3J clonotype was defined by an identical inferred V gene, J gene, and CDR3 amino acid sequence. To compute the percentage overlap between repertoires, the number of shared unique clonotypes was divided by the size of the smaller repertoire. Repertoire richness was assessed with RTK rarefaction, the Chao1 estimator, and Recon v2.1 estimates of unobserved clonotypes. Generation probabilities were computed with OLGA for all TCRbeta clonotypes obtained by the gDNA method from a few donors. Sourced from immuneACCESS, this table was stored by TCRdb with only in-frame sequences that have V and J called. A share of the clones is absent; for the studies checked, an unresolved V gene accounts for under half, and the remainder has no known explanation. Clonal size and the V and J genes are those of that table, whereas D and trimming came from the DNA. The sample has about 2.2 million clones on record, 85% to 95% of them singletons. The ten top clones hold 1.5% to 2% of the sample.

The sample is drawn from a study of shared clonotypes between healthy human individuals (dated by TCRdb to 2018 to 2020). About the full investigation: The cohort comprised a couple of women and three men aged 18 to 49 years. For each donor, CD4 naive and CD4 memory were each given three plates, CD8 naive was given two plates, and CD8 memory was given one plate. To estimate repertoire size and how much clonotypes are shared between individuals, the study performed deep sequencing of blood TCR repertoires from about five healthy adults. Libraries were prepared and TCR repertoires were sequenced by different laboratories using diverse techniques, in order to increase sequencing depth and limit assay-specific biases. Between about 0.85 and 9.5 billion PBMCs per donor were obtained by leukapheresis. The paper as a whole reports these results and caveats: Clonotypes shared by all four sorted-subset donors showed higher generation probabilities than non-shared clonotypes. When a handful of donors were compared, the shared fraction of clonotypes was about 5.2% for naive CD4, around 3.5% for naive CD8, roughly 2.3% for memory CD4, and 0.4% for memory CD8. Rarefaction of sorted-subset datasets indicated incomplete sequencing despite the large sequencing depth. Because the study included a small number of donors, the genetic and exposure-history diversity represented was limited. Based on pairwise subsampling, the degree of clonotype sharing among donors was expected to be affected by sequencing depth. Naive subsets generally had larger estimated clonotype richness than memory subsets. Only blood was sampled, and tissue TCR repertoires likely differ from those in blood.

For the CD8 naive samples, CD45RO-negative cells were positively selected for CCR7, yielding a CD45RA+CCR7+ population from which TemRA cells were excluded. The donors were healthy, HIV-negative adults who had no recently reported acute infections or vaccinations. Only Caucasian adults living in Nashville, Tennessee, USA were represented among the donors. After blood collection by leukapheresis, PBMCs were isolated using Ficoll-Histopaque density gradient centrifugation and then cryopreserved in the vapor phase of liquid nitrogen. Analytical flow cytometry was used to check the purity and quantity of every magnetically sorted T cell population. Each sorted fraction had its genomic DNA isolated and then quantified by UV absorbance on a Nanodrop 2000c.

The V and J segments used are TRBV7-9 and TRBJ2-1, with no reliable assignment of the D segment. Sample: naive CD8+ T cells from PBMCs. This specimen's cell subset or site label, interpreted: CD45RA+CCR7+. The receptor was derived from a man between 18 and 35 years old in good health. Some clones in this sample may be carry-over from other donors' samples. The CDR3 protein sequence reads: CASSSPLKVSSNNEQFF. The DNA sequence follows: TGTGCCAGCAGCTCCCCACTAAAGGTCAGTTCCAACAATGAGCAGTTCTTC.